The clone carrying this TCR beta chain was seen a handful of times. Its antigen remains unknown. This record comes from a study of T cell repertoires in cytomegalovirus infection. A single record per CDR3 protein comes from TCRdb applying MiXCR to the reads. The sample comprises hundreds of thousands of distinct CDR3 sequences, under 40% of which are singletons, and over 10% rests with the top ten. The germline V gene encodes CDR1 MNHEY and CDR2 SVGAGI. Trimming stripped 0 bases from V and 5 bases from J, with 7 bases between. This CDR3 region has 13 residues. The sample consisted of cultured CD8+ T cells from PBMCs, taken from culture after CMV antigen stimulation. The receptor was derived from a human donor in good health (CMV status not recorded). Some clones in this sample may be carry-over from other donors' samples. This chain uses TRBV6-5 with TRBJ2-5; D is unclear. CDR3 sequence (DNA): TGTGCCAGCAGTTACTCGCAGCCTGAGACCCAGTACTTC. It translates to CASSYSQPETQYF.